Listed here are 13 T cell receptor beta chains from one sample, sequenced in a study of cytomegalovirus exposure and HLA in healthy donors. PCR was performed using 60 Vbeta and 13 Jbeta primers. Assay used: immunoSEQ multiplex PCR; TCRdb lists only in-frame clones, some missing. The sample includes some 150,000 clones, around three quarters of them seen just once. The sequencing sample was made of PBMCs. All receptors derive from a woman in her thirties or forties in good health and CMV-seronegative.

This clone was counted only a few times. CDR3 amino acids: CASNEGFTGELFF. The CDR3 DNA sequence: TGTGCCAGCAACGAGGGCTTCACCGGGGAGCTGTTTTTT. The chain carries TRBV6-1 and TRBJ2-2; TRBD2 is a possible D gene (5 bases). V lost 7 bases and J 4 bases, leaving 10 bases between the germline ends. The length of the CDR3 is 13 residues. Germline V gene sequence: CDR1 MNHNS, CDR2 SASEGT.

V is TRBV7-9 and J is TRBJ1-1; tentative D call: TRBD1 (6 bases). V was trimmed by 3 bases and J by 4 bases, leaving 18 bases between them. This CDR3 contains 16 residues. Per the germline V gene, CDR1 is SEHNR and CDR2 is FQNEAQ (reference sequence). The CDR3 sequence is CASSFPTGTLGTEAFF. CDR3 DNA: TGTGCCAGCAGCTTCCCAACAGGGACCCTGGGCACTGAAGCTTTCTTT.

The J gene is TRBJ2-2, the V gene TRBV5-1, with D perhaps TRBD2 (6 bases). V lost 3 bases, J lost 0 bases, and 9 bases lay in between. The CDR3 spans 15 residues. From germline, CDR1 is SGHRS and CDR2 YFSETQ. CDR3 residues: CASSWGLSNTGELFF. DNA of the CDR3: TGCGCCAGCAGCTGGGGACTCTCGAACACCGGGGAGCTGTTTTTT.

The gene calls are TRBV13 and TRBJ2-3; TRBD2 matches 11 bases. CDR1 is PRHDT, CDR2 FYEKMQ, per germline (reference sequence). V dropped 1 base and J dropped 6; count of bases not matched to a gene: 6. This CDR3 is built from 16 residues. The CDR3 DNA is TGTGCCAGCAGCTTAGCGGCTAGCGGGAGGTGGGATACGCAGTATTTT. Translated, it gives CASSLAASGRWDTQYF.

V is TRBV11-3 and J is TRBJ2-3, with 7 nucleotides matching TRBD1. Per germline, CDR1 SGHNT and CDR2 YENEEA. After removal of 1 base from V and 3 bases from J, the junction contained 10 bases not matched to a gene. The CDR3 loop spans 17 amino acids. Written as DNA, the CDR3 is TGTGCCAGCAGCTTAGCACGCCGGGACAGCAGTACAGATACGCAGTATTTT. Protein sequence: CASSLARRDSSTDTQYF.

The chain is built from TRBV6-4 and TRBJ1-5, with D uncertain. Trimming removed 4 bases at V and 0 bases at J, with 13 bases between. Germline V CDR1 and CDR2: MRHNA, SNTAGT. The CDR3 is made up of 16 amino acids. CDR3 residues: CASSGKRELSNQPQHF. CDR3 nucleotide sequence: TGTGCCAGCAGTGGGAAAAGGGAGCTTAGCAATCAGCCCCAGCATTTT.

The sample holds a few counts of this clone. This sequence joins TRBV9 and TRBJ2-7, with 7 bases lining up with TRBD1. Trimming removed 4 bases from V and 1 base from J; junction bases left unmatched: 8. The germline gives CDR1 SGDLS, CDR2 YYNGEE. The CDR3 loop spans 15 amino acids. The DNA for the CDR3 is TGTGCCAGCAGCAAGGGACAGTCCTCTTCCTACGAGCAGTACTTC. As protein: CASSKGQSSSYEQYF.

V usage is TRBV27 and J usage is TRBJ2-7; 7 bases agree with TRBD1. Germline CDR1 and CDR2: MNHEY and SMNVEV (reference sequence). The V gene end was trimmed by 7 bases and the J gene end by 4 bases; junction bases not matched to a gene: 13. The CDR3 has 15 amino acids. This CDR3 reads CASTPTRDRPYEQYF. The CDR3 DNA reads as TGTGCCAGCACTCCCACCCGGGACAGACCTTACGAGCAGTACTTC.

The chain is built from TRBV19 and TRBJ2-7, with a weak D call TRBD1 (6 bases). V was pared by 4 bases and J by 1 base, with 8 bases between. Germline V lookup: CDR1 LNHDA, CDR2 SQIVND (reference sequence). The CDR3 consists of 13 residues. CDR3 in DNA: TGTGCCAGTAGTAGGGACATTTCCTACGAGCAGTACTTC. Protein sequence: CASSRDISYEQYF.

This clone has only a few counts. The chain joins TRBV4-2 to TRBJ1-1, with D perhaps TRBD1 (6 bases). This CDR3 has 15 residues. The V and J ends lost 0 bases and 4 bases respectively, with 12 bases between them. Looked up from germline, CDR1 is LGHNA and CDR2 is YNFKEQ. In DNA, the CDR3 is TGTGCCAGCAGCCAAGAGCGGGGGGCGAGCACTGAAGCTTTCTTT. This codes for CASSQERGASTEAFF.

The CDR3 sequence: CASSLVGLTWGSLGSEAFF. CDR3 in DNA: TGTGCCAGCAGCCTAGTGGGACTAACCTGGGGATCGCTAGGGTCTGAAGCTTTCTTT. The V call is TRBV7-8, the J call TRBJ1-1; TRBD1 might be the D (5 bases). V was trimmed by 5 bases and J by 6 bases, leaving 31 bases between them. Germline lookup yields CDR1 SGHVS and CDR2 FQNEAQ. The CDR3 has 19 amino acids. The variable domain in full, with the rest retrieved from reference TRBV7-8 and TRBJ1-1, is GAGVSQSPRYKVAKRGQDVALRCDPISGHVSLFWYQQALGQGPEFLTYFQNEAQLDKSGLPSDRFFAERPEGSVSTLKIQRTQQEDSAVYLCASSLVGLTWGSLGSEAFFGQGTRLTVV.

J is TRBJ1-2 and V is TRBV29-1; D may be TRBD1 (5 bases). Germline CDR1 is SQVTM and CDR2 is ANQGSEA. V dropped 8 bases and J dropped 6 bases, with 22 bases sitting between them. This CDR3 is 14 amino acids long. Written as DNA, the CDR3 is TGCAGCACCCCCGGGTGGGGACTCAACGATGGCTACACCTTC. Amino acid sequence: CSTPGWGLNDGYTF.

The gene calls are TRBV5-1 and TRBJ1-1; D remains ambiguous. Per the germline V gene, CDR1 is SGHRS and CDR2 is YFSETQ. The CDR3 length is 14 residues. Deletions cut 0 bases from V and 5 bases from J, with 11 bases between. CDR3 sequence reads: CASSLVGTGTEAFF. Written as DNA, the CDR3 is TGCGCCAGCAGCTTGGTAGGTACGGGGACTGAAGCTTTCTTT.